The rows below give T cell receptor beta chains drawn from one sample of a study of OX40 agonist ivuxolimab in advanced cancers. Profiling relied on immunoSEQ multiplex PCR, and the TCRdb table lists in-frame clones only, not all of them. The table includes roughly 56,000 clones, roughly 81% detected once. The specimen comprised CD4+ or CD8+ T cells sorted from blood, sampled in a trial of the OX40 agonist ivuxolimab. The receptors originated from an adult with an advanced solid tumor such as melanoma, head and neck, liver or kidney cancer. Both conserved end residues are part of each CDR3. A D gene is named only where the DNA matches it firmly. The size field is filled for only some rows; it gives once, few, many or a size class.

j_call: TRBJ2-2; cdr3_length: 15; v_call: TRBV11-2; d_call: .; clone_size: .; cdr3_nt: TGTGCCAGCAGCTTAGTTTCCGTGAACACCGGGGAGCTGTTTTTT; cdr3_aa: CASSLVSVNTGELFF
j_call: TRBJ2-3; cdr3_length: 15; v_call: TRBV5-1; d_call: TRBD2; clone_size: .; cdr3_nt: TGCGCCAGCAGCTTGGGACTAGCGGGAGGAGATACGCAGTATTTT; cdr3_aa: CASSLGLAGGDTQYF
j_call: TRBJ1-1; cdr3_length: 16; v_call: TRBV6-1; d_call: .; clone_size: .; cdr3_nt: TGTGCCAGCAGTGTTCGAGGGGCCCAACACCCGCTTCGAGCTTTCTTT; cdr3_aa: CASSVRGAQHPLRAFF
j_call: TRBJ1-2; cdr3_length: 14; v_call: TRBV6-1; d_call: .; clone_size: .; cdr3_nt: TGTGCCAGCCTACAGGGATCGGGTAACTATGGCTACACCTTC; cdr3_aa: CASLQGSGNYGYTF
j_call: TRBJ2-2; cdr3_length: 15; v_call: TRBV2; d_call: TRBD2; clone_size: .; cdr3_nt: TGTGCCAGCAGTGGACTAGCGGGAGCCACCGGGGAGCTGTTTTTT; cdr3_aa: CASSGLAGATGELFF
j_call: TRBJ2-2; cdr3_length: 17; v_call: TRBV5-1; d_call: .; clone_size: .; cdr3_nt: TGCGCCAGCAGTTATACCGGGACGGCCCCTAGGACCGGGGAGCTGTTTTTT; cdr3_aa: CASSYTGTAPRTGELFF
j_call: TRBJ2-5; cdr3_length: 15; v_call: TRBV6-5; d_call: .; clone_size: .; cdr3_nt: TGTGCCAGCAGTTACTCGACCAGGGGCGAGGAGACCCAGTACTTC; cdr3_aa: CASSYSTRGEETQYF
j_call: TRBJ1-3; cdr3_length: 16; v_call: TRBV5-1; d_call: .; clone_size: once; cdr3_nt: TGCGCCAGCAGCTTTTCCGGGACGGTGTATGGAAACACCATATATTTT; cdr3_aa: CASSFSGTVYGNTIYF
j_call: TRBJ1-4; cdr3_length: 14; v_call: TRBV5-5; d_call: .; clone_size: .; cdr3_nt: TGTGCCAGCAGTCCGGACAGCTTTAATGAAAAACTGTTTTTT; cdr3_aa: CASSPDSFNEKLFF
j_call: TRBJ1-2; cdr3_length: 16; v_call: TRBV7-8; d_call: .; clone_size: .; cdr3_nt: TGTGCCAGCAGCCTCAAGCCTCTGGGGGATGGCTATGGCTACACCTTC; cdr3_aa: CASSLKPLGDGYGYTF
j_call: TRBJ2-3; cdr3_length: 14; v_call: TRBV28; d_call: TRBD1; clone_size: few; cdr3_nt: TGTGCCAGCAGTCTTGACAGGGGTACAGATACGCAGTATTTT; cdr3_aa: CASSLDRGTDTQYF
j_call: TRBJ2-2; cdr3_length: 16; v_call: TRBV5-1; d_call: .; clone_size: .; cdr3_nt: TGCGCCAGCACCCCTCCGGGCAACGGAGGTAGCGGGGAGCTGTTTTTT; cdr3_aa: CASTPPGNGGSGELFF
j_call: TRBJ2-3; cdr3_length: 13; v_call: TRBV19; d_call: .; clone_size: once; cdr3_nt: TGTGCCAGTAGTATGTCGGACACAGATACGCAGTATTTT; cdr3_aa: CASSMSDTDTQYF
j_call: TRBJ2-7; cdr3_length: 16; v_call: TRBV27; d_call: TRBD1; clone_size: once; cdr3_nt: TGTGCCAGCCAGGGCCGGGACAGGGGAATTTGGGGCGAGCAGTACTTC; cdr3_aa: CASQGRDRGIWGEQYF
j_call: TRBJ2-1; cdr3_length: 15; v_call: TRBV5-4; d_call: .; clone_size: .; cdr3_nt: TGTGCCAGCACCCTGATCGTCGGGGGGCGCGATGAGCAGTTCTTC; cdr3_aa: CASTLIVGGRDEQFF
j_call: TRBJ1-3; cdr3_length: 15; v_call: TRBV19; d_call: .; clone_size: .; cdr3_nt: TGTGCCAGTAGTATCGGGGACTTCTCTGGAAACACCATATATTTT; cdr3_aa: CASSIGDFSGNTIYF
j_call: TRBJ2-1; cdr3_length: 13; v_call: TRBV27; d_call: .; clone_size: .; cdr3_nt: TGTGCCAGCACCCGCCGCCAGGGCAATGAGCAGTTCTTC; cdr3_aa: CASTRRQGNEQFF
j_call: TRBJ2-7; cdr3_length: 14; v_call: TRBV25-1; d_call: .; clone_size: few; cdr3_nt: TGTGCCAGCAGTGAAAGGGGGTGGCCCTACGAGCAGTACTTC; cdr3_aa: CASSERGWPYEQYF
j_call: TRBJ1-5; cdr3_length: 16; v_call: TRBV10-3; d_call: .; clone_size: few; cdr3_nt: TGTGCCATCAGTGAGTCTTTTGGACAGCTCAATCAGCCCCAGCATTTT; cdr3_aa: CAISESFGQLNQPQHF
j_call: TRBJ2-3; cdr3_length: 13; v_call: TRBV2; d_call: .; clone_size: .; cdr3_nt: TGTGCCAGCAGCGAGACGAGGAGGGAGGCGCAGTATTTT; cdr3_aa: CASSETRREAQYF